This record looks at one TCR beta chain sequence and its context. Its antigen is undetermined. The sample originates from a study of TIL therapy for anti-PD-1-resistant metastatic lung cancer. Turning to the study itself: Most patients had lung adenocarcinoma. Findings and caveats of the study: Patients were highly selected, enriched for treatment-naive, never-smoker and oncogene-addicted cases.

Noted time point: pre-treatment sample, taken before nivolumab and TIL therapy. This was the immunoSEQ v3 assay. Method: immunoSEQ multiplex PCR; TCRdb's copy keeps in-frame clones and lacks some. The data hold over 15,000 clones, with about 80% observed a single time. This clonotype was sampled from a person between 25 and 79 years old with non-small cell lung cancer. The sequencing here drew on blood, taken at baseline.

CDR3 in DNA: TGTGCCATCAGGGCGGGGGGCGGTGAAGAGACCCAGTACTTC. Amino acid sequence: CAIRAGGGEETQYF. The rearrangement joins TRBV10-3 to TRBJ2-5, with 8 bases fitting TRBD2. The germline V gene has CDR1 ENHRY and CDR2 SYGVKD. The trim removed 6 bases at V and 3 bases at J, leaving 6 bases unmatched. CDR3 length: 14 amino acids.